This T cell receptor beta chain was identified in a study of STAT5B mutations in CD4+ large granular lymphocyte leukemia. Looking at the study overall: The CDR3 'QG' motif was associated with a particular HLA allele among healthy donors. Findings and caveats of the study: Compared with healthy controls (2/35), patient top clones favored TRBV06 (8/27).

This clone was picked up one time. Its antigen is currently unknown. CDR1 is SGHRS, CDR2 YFSETQ, per germline. The V end was cut by 0 bases, the J end by 6 bases, with 14 bases between. This CDR3 has 15 residues. Buffy coats from healthy blood donors served as controls. Generated by immunoSEQ multiplex PCR, the TCRdb table keeps only in-frame clones and is missing some. The sample records 25,000 to 40,000 clones, roughly four fifths being singletons. The TCR was taken from a human donor in good health. V gene TRBV5-1 combines with J gene TRBJ2-3, with D possibly TRBD1 on 6 matching bases. What was sequenced was CD4+ T cells from blood buffy coats. CDR3: CASSLAGTGSDTQYF. The CDR3 DNA sequence: TGCGCCAGCAGCTTGGCCGGAACAGGGTCGGATACGCAGTATTTT.